The present T cell receptor beta chain was sequenced within a study of cytomegalovirus exposure and HLA in healthy donors. The study, taken as a whole, reports: An apparent linkage of common viral pathogens to several of the most significant clusters emerged in a later analysis.

The primer mix had 60 Vbeta and 13 Jbeta primers. TCRdb keeps only in-frame clones here, not all; method: immunoSEQ multiplex PCR. Among around 100,000 clones listed, approximately 85% were seen once. The V gene lost 5 bases and the J gene lost 3 bases, with 14 bases spanning the gap. CDR1 is SGHTA and CDR2 is FQGNSA in the germline V gene. CDR3 length: 14 amino acids. For this clone: Its antigen is not identified.

This clonotype was obtained from a man in his thirties or forties in good health and CMV-seropositive. Sequenced material: PBMCs. The chain is built from TRBV7-2 and TRBJ2-7, with D possibly matching TRBD2 (6 bases). The chain's CDR3 is CASSPQQEGYEQYF. The CDR3 DNA sequence: TGTGCCAGCAGCCCGCAGCAGGAGGGCTACGAGCAGTACTTC.